Each of the 13 T cell receptor delta chains below was sequenced from the same sample in a study of gamma-delta T cells after stem cell transplantation. TCRdb re-processed the RT-PCR reads via CATT. The table includes some 3,200 delta-chain clones, 1.5% to 2% detected once. Input material: gamma-delta T cells. These receptors were collected from a human donor. It is not recorded whose cells these are; they may come from a transplant donor.

Of note for this clone: TCRdb's protein for this DNA is that of a much larger clone and differs from the translation at residue 5, likely a read error; the protein shown is the DNA translation. This chain links TRDV2 with TRDJ1; 13 positions match TRDD3. CDR1 and CDR2 (germline): GEAIGNYY, EKD. V dropped 3 bases and J dropped 0; count of bases not matched to a gene: 9. The CDR3 contains 18 residues. The CDR3 DNA reads TGTGCCTGTGACGCACTGGGGGATACGGAGGGGCACACCGATAAACTCATCTTT. This codes for CACDALGDTEGHTDKLIF.

This clone has a handful of counts. The rearrangement uses TRDV2 and TRDJ1, with 7 positions matching TRDD3. Germline CDR1 GEAIGNYY, CDR2 EKD. Trimming removed 2 bases from V and 2 bases from J; junction bases left unmatched: 7. The CDR3 runs to 15 residues. CDR3 sequence reads: CACDILGAPTDKLIF. In DNA form, the CDR3 reads TGTGCCTGTGACATTCTGGGGGCCCCTACCGATAAACTCATCTTT.

This clone was observed a handful of times. For this DNA, TCRdb reports the protein of a much larger clone, which diverges at residue 7, most likely from a read error; the protein presented here is translated directly from the DNA. The chain combines TRDV2 with TRDJ1, with 10 bases fitting TRDD3. The CDR3 length is 18 residues. The germline V gene has CDR1 GEAIGNYY and CDR2 EKD. The V gene end was trimmed by 3 bases and the J gene end by 0 bases; junction bases not matched to a gene: 12. CDR3 amino acids: CACDAVRGDTRDTDKLIF. CDR3 sequence (DNA): TGTGCCTGTGACGCCGTACGGGGGGATACGCGGGACACCGATAAACTCATCTTT.

Turning to this clone: This likely came from a read error, as a far larger clone is one base away. Other DNA sequences of this sample code for an identical CDR3. The chain couples TRDV2 to TRDJ1; D is undetermined. The CDR3 extends over 16 amino acids. The germline gives CDR1 GEAIGNYY, CDR2 EKD. The CDR3 spells CACDTVEELYTDKLIF. CDR3 DNA: TGTGCCTGTGACACCGTGGAGGAGTTATACACCGATAAACTAATCTTT.

This clone appeared a few times. A far larger clone lies a single base away; this is likely a read error. Other DNA sequences within the sample encode an identical CDR3. The genes are TRDV2 and TRDJ1; D is possibly TRDD3 (5 bases). Germline assignment: CDR1 GEAIGNYY and CDR2 EKD. Deletions cut 2 bases from V and 3 bases from J, with 15 bases between. The CDR3 has 15 amino acids. CDR3 sequence (DNA): TGTGCCTGTGACATCCTGGGAGATAGGGCCGATAAACTCATCTTT. Encoded protein: CACDILGDRADKLIF.

This clone has only a few counts. A read error likely explains this, since a far larger clone differs by one base. The sample has other DNA sequences that encode this CDR3 too. This chain joins TRDV2 and TRDJ1; TRDD3 matches 8 bases. Germline V gene lookup returns CDR1 GEAIGNYY and CDR2 EKD. The CDR3 totals 19 residues. Here the CDR3 reads CACDTVTGGPLPRTDKLIF. The DNA for the CDR3 is TGTGCCTGTGACACCGTGACTGGGGGCCCTCTTCCTCGGACCGACAAACTCATCTTT.

This clone was seen more than once but under ten times. The chain uses TRDV2 and TRDJ1; 11 nucleotides agree with TRDD3. After removal of 2 bases from V and 4 bases from J, the junction contained 8 bases not matched to a gene. The CDR3 spans 16 residues. The germline V gene has CDR1 GEAIGNYY and CDR2 EKD. CDR3 bases: TGTGCCTGTGACAGTGTACTGGGGGATAAGGGCGATAAACTCATCTTT. It codes for CACDSVLGDKGDKLIF.

This clone was observed a few times. This likely traces to a read error, being one base from a far larger clone. In the same sample, other DNA sequences code for this CDR3. The chain uses TRDV2 and TRDJ3; a possible D gene is TRDD3 (5 bases). The CDR3 runs to 18 residues. Germline CDR1 reads GEAIGNYY; CDR2 reads EKD. DNA of the CDR3: TGTGCCTGTGACACCCCCCAGGGGGGTTCCCTGGACACCCGACAAATGTTTTTC. It yields the protein CACDTPQGGSLDTRQMFF.

This clone was seen more than once but under ten times. This likely came from a read error, as a far larger clone is one base away. Other DNA sequences in this specimen translate into the identical CDR3. V usage is TRDV2 and J usage is TRDJ1, with TRDD3 matching 13 bases. CDR1 and CDR2 from the germline V gene are GEAIGNYY and EKD. The CDR3 sequence is 18 residues long. CDR3 coding DNA: TGTGCCTGCGACACGCTGACTGGGGGATACGAGAACACCGATAAACTCATCTTT. Amino acids: CACDTLTGGYENTDKLIF.

Turning to this clone: A much larger clonotype is one base distant, so this may be a read error. J is TRDJ3 and V is TRDV2; the D gene is possibly TRDD3 (5 bases). CDR3 length: 21 residues. Germline V gene data show CDR1 as GEAIGNYY and CDR2 as EKD. The CDR3: CACDTAQTLDSFSWDARQMFF. The DNA for the CDR3 is TGTGCCTGTGACACCGCACAGACTCTGGACTCATTCTCCTGGGACGCCCGACAGATGTTTTTC.

In its sample, this clone is large (0.1 to 1%). The same CDR3 is also encoded by other DNA sequences in this sample. V is TRDV2 and J is TRDJ1; 11 bases line up with TRDD3. The V gene's germline CDR1 is GEAIGNYY and CDR2 EKD. The CDR3 sequence is 16 residues long. V was clipped by 8 bases and J by 1 base; unmatched bases: 11. The CDR3 DNA is TGTGCCTCTTACGGGGTGGGGGATACGCTCACCGATAAACTCATCTTT. Translation: CASYGVGDTLTDKLIF.

Regarding this clone: Only one base separates this from a far larger clonotype, so it likely reflects a read error. Other DNA sequences in this sample translate to the same CDR3. This chain uses TRDV2 with TRDJ1, with 12 bases that match TRDD3. The CDR3 consists of 18 residues. Unmatched junction bases numbered 10, after V lost 3 bases and J lost 0 bases. The germline gives CDR1 GEAIGNYY, CDR2 EKD. The chain's CDR3 is CACDVLGDTEGHTDKLIF. For the CDR3, the DNA is TGTGCCTGTGACGTACTGGGGGATACAGAGGGGCACACCGATAAACTCATCTTT.

This clone was found a few times. TCRdb's protein, taken from a much larger clone, differs from this DNA's translation at residue 6, likely owing to a read error; the protein displayed comes from the DNA. The V call is TRDV2, the J call TRDJ1; no firm D call. The CDR3 has 16 amino acids. Trimming left V 3 bases short and J 7 bases short, with 23 bases between. Germline CDR1 reads GEAIGNYY; CDR2 reads EKD. CDR3 bases: TGTGCCTGTGACCCCGCAGGGGTCCCTGGAAAATCTAAACTCATCTTT. Translating gives CACDPAGVPGKSKLIF.